Sequencing of this TCR beta chain was carried out in a study of T cell responses to AZD1222 COVID-19 vaccine. The V and J ends lost 8 bases and 4 bases respectively, with 17 bases between them. The CDR3 spans 15 residues. Looked up from germline, CDR1 is SGHTA and CDR2 is FQGNSA. General study findings and limits: When two AZD1222 doses had been given, Spike-specific TCR breadth and depth rose.

Profiling relied on immunoSEQ multiplex PCR, and the TCRdb table lists in-frame clones only, not all of them. The data show approximately 120,000 clones, over 75% seen once. A word on this clone: Its antigen is not identified.

The chain has TRBV7-2 and TRBJ2-2; D is unclear. This sample comprised peripheral blood, obtained 28 days after the second AZD1222 dose. This TCR was sampled from an adult who received the AZD1222 COVID-19 vaccine. The DNA for the CDR3 is TGTGCCAGCCGGCTTGAAGGGATGGGCACCGGGGAGCTGTTTTTT. Protein sequence: CASRLEGMGTGELFF.